This is a list of T cell receptor beta chains from one sample in a study of T cells in Graves' hyperthyroidism and ophthalmopathy. TCRdb used MiXCR to reprocess the multiplex PCR reads, holding one entry per CDR3 protein. The sample includes about half a million distinct CDR3 sequences, less than 25% of them seen just once. The sample was blood. These receptor sequences come from a woman in her 70s with Graves' ophthalmopathy. Each CDR3 is given with its conserved first and last residue. The D gene is left open where the match is weak. Clone size is given for some rows only: seen once, a few or many times, or a class if the clone is expanded.

-,TRBJ2-5,once,TRBV25-1,CASSETQRVETQYF,TGTGCCAGCAGTGAAACGCAGCGGGTGGAGACCCAGTACTTC
-,TRBJ2-3,few,TRBV5-1,CASSSDPGSTDTQYF,TGCGCCAGCAGCTCGGACCCGGGTAGCACAGATACGCAGTATTTT
-,TRBJ1-1,-,TRBV11-2,CASSLAGARTEAFF,TGTGCCAGCAGCTTAGCAGGGGCGCGGACTGAAGCTTTCTTT
-,TRBJ2-2,-,TRBV27,CASSLTRPGTGELFF,TGTGCCAGCAGTTTAACAAGACCGGGCACCGGGGAGCTGTTTTTT
TRBD1,TRBJ2-5,-,TRBV28,CASSTTGSGETQYF,TGTGCCAGCAGTACGACAGGGAGCGGAGAGACCCAGTACTTC
-,TRBJ2-2,-,TRBV12-3/TRBV12-4,CASSLRIRLANTGELFF,TGTGCCAGCAGTTTAAGGATAAGACTAGCGAACACCGGGGAGCTGTTTTTT
TRBD2,TRBJ2-2,-,TRBV6-1,CASSSSGVAPGGLFF,TGTGCCAGCAGCTCATCGGGGGTCGCACCGGGGGGGCTGTTTTTT
TRBD1,TRBJ2-7,-,TRBV7-6,CASSLSGTGVEQYF,TGTGCCAGCAGCTTATCCGGGACAGGGGTCGAGCAGTACTTC
-,TRBJ2-7,few,TRBV28,CASSLGWYEQYF,TGTGCCAGCAGTTTGGGGTGGTACGAGCAGTACTTC
-,TRBJ2-3,few,TRBV7-2,CASSLTSLITDTQYF,TGTGCCAGCAGCTTAACTAGCCTAATCACAGATACGCAGTATTTT
-,TRBJ2-1,-,TRBV5-1,CASSRGENEQFF,TGCGCCAGCAGCCGGGGAGAAAATGAGCAGTTCTTC
-,TRBJ1-1,-,TRBV7-9,CASSLETSEAFF,TGTGCCAGCAGCTTAGAAACATCTGAAGCTTTCTTT
TRBD2,TRBJ2-1,-,TRBV15,CATSISPAGDEQFF,TGTGCCACCAGCATCTCCCCAGCGGGAGATGAGCAGTTCTTC
TRBD1,TRBJ2-3,-,TRBV24-1,CATSDPGQLPIKDTQYF,TGTGCCACCAGTGATCCGGGACAGCTCCCGATTAAGGATACGCAGTATTTT
TRBD1,TRBJ1-4,few,TRBV10-3,CAISNGQGEEKLFF,TGTGCCATCAGCAACGGACAGGGCGAAGAAAAACTGTTTTTT
TRBD2,TRBJ2-1,-,TRBV6-1,CASSFGLAGGDEQFF,TGTGCCAGCAGTTTTGGACTAGCGGGAGGTGATGAGCAGTTCTTC
-,TRBJ1-3,-,TRBV10-3,CAISESMGSGNTIYF,TGTGCCATCAGTGAGTCAATGGGCTCTGGAAACACCATATATTTT
TRBD1,TRBJ1-1,few,TRBV29-1,CSVARTGTITEAFF,TGCAGCGTCGCCCGGACAGGGACGATAACTGAAGCTTTCTTT
TRBD1,TRBJ1-1,-,TRBV20-1,CSARDLRTGVTEAFF,TGCAGTGCTAGAGATCTTAGGACAGGGGTTACTGAAGCTTTCTTT
-,TRBJ1-2,few,TRBV3-1,CASSQASVGYTF,TGTGCCAGCAGCCAAGCTTCGGTTGGCTACACCTTC
TRBD1,TRBJ2-5,few,TRBV29-1,CSVVGYRGQETQYF,TGCAGCGTTGTGGGTTACAGGGGGCAAGAGACCCAGTACTTC
TRBD1,TRBJ2-5,-,TRBV20-1,CSVGQGEATQYF,TGCAGTGTAGGACAGGGAGAAGCGACCCAGTACTTC
-,TRBJ1-1,-,TRBV20-1,CSARDSIVFF,TGCAGTGCTAGAGACAGTATCGTCTTCTTT
TRBD2,TRBJ2-1,few,TRBV7-3,CASSSGLALNNEQFF,TGTGCCAGCAGCTCGGGACTAGCGTTAAACAATGAGCAGTTCTTC
TRBD2,TRBJ2-1,-,TRBV5-5,CASSSGTSGPQEQFF,TGTGCCAGCAGCTCCGGGACTAGCGGCCCTCAGGAGCAGTTCTTC
-,TRBJ2-7,-,TRBV3-1,CASSQVHSIGGRTYEQYF,TGTGCCAGCAGCCAAGTTCACTCAATAGGGGGGAGAACCTACGAGCAGTACTTC
-,TRBJ2-1,many,TRBV27,CASSRETGSMFF,TGTGCCAGCAGTCGTGAAACGGGATCTATGTTCTTC
-,TRBJ2-7,many,TRBV18,CASSLSDTREQYF,TGTGCCAGCTCACTTAGTGACACCCGCGAGCAGTACTTC
-,TRBJ1-2,-,TRBV6-2/TRBV6-3,CASSDPGPHLGGYTF,TGTGCCAGCAGCGATCCGGGACCCCATTTAGGTGGCTACACCTTC
-,TRBJ2-5,many,TRBV12-3/TRBV12-4,CASSLTQGVGTETQYF,TGTGCCAGCAGTTTAACTCAGGGAGTAGGGACGGAGACCCAGTACTTC
-,TRBJ1-2,many,TRBV24-1,CATSELDAEGYTF,TGTGCCACCAGTGAACTGGACGCGGAAGGCTACACCTTC
TRBD2,TRBJ2-1,few,TRBV7-3,CASSSGGGLGNEQFF,TGTGCCAGCAGCTCCGGGGGGGGCCTCGGCAATGAGCAGTTCTTC
TRBD2,TRBJ2-1,-,TRBV29-1,CSVLAGVTFF,TGCAGCGTACTAGCGGGAGTTACGTTCTTC
TRBD2,TRBJ2-7,-,TRBV6-1,CASRTPSGMYEQYF,TGTGCCAGCAGGACCCCGAGCGGGATGTACGAGCAGTACTTC
TRBD1,TRBJ2-1,few,TRBV7-2,CASSHGTGAFEQFF,TGTGCCAGCAGCCACGGGACAGGGGCCTTTGAGCAGTTCTTC
-,TRBJ2-1,many,TRBV11-2,CASTLGGQPSYNEQFF,TGTGCCAGCACCCTGGGCGGACAACCCTCCTACAATGAGCAGTTCTTC
-,TRBJ1-1,many,TRBV29-1,CSAGGRGTFF,TGCAGCGCCGGAGGCAGGGGAACTTTCTTT
-,TRBJ1-6,-,TRBV15,CATSNYGWSLVSPLHF,TGTGCCACCAGCAATTACGGCTGGAGCTTAGTTTCACCCCTCCACTTT
-,TRBJ2-1,few,TRBV28,CASTINNEQFF,TGTGCCAGCACCATTAACAATGAGCAGTTCTTC
-,TRBJ1-1,many,TRBV28,CASSFQGETEAFF,TGTGCCAGCAGTTTCCAAGGGGAAACTGAAGCTTTCTTT
-,TRBJ1-2,few,TRBV10-3,CAIRTSGGYTF,TGTGCCATCAGAACTTCGGGAGGCTACACCTTC
-,TRBJ1-1,many,TRBV5-1,CASSPGPQNREAFF,TGCGCCAGCAGCCCGGGACCACAGAACAGGGAAGCTTTCTTT
-,TRBJ1-5,-,TRBV20-1,CSANAVGGRGAQHF,TGCAGTGCTAACGCGGTTGGGGGCCGAGGGGCCCAGCATTTT
-,TRBJ2-1,-,TRBV12-3/TRBV12-4,CASSFLTNYNEQFF,TGTGCCAGCAGCTTTTTGACTAACTACAATGAGCAGTTCTTC
-,TRBJ1-2,-,TRBV14,CASRPRSNYGYTF,TGTGCCAGCAGACCTAGGAGTAACTATGGCTACACCTTC
TRBD1,TRBJ1-1,-,TRBV30,CAWREFYGTGGTEAFF,TGTGCCTGGAGAGAATTCTATGGGACAGGTGGAACTGAAGCTTTCTTT
-,TRBJ2-5,many,TRBV6-9,CASSYSTAQETQYF,TGTGCCAGCAGTTATTCGACAGCACAAGAGACCCAGTACTTC
-,TRBJ1-3,many,TRBV20-1,CSAPLANTIYF,TGCAGTGCCCCCTTGGCAAACACCATATATTTT
TRBD1,TRBJ2-2,many,TRBV28,CASSPGQVANTGELFF,TGTGCCAGCAGTCCCGGACAGGTCGCGAACACCGGGGAGCTGTTTTTT
-,TRBJ2-2,-,TRBV5-6,CASSSTSRENTGELFF,TGTGCCAGCAGCTCGACTTCGCGGGAAAACACCGGGGAGCTGTTTTTT
TRBD2,TRBJ2-5,few,TRBV7-9,CASSHSGSDGKTQYF,TGTGCCAGCAGTCATAGCGGGAGTGATGGAAAGACCCAGTACTTC
-,TRBJ1-1,many,TRBV9,CASSVDAPTEAFF,TGTGCCAGCAGCGTAGATGCCCCCACTGAAGCTTTCTTT
-,TRBJ1-1,-,TRBV5-1,CASSLRQGGGTEAFF,TGCGCCAGCAGCTTGCGGCAGGGAGGTGGCACTGAAGCTTTCTTT
TRBD1,TRBJ1-5,-,TRBV14,CASSQSGGGAQHF,TGTGCCAGCAGCCAATCAGGGGGCGGGGCCCAGCATTTT
-,TRBJ2-3,-,TRBV6-2/TRBV6-3,CASSYRSPGTDTQYF,TGTGCCAGCAGCTACAGGAGCCCTGGCACAGATACGCAGTATTTT
TRBD1,TRBJ2-6,-,TRBV30,CAWSGDRGLAGANVLTF,TGTGCCTGGAGCGGGGACAGGGGGCTGGCTGGGGCCAACGTCCTGACTTTC
TRBD2,TRBJ2-7,-,TRBV29-1,CSVEGLAAEQYF,TGCAGCGTTGAGGGACTAGCGGCCGAGCAGTACTTC